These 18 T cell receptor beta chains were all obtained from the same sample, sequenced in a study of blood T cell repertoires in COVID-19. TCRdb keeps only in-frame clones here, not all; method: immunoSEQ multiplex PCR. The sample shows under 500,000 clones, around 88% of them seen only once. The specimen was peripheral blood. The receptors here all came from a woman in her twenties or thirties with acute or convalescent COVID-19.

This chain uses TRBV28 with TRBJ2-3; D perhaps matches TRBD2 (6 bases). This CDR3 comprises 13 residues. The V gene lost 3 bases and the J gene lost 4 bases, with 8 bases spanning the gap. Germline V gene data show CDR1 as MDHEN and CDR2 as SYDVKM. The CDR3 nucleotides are TGTGCCAGCAGTTTGGGGGGAGCAGATACGCAGTATTTT. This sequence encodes CASSLGGADTQYF. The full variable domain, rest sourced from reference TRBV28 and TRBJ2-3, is DVKVTQSSRYLVKRTGEKVFLECVQDMDHENMFWYRQDPGLGLRLIYFSYDVKMKEKGDIPEGYSVSREKKERFSLILESASTNQTSMYLCASSLGGADTQYFGPGTRLTVL.

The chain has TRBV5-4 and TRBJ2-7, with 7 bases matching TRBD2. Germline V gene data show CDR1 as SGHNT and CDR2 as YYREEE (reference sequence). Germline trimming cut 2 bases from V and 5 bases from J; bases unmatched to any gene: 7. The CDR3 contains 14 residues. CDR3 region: CASSFGGGANEQYF. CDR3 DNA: TGTGCCAGCAGCTTCGGCGGGGGTGCGAACGAGCAGTACTTC.

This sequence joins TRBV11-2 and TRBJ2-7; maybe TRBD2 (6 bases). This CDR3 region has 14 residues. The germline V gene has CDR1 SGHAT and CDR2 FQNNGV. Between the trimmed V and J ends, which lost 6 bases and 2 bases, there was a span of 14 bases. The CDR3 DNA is TGTGCCAGCAGGGGGGGTCAATTGCCCTACGAGCAGTACTTC. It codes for CASRGGQLPYEQYF.

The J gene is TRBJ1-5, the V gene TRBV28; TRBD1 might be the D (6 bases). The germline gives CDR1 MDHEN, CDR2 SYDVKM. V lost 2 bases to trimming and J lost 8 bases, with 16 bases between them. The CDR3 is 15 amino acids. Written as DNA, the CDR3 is TGTGCCAGCAGTTTAGGAGGCCAGGGGCTGGAGCCCCAGCATTTT. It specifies CASSLGGQGLEPQHF.

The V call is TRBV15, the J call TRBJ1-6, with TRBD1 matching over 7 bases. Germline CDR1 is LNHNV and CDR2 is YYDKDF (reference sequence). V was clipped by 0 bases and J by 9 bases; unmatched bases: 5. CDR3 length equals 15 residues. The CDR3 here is CATSRERAGGSPLHF. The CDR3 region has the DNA TGTGCCACCAGCAGAGAACGGGCAGGGGGTTCACCCCTCCACTTT.

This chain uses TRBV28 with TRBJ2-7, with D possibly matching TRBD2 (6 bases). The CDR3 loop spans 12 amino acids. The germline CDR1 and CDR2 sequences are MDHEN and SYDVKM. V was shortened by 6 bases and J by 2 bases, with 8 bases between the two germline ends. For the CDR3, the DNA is TGTGCCAGCAGGCGGGACGCCTACGAGCAGTACTTC. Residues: CASRRDAYEQYF.

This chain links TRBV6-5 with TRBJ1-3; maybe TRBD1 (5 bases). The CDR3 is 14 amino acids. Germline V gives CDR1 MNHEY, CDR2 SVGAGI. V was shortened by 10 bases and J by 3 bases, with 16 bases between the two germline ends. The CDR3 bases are TGTGCCACACGCACCGGGGGAGGTGGAAACACCATATATTTT. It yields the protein CATRTGGGGNTIYF.

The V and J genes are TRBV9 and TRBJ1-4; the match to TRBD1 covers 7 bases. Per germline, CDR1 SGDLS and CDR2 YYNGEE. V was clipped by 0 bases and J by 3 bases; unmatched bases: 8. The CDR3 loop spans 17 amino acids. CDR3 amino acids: CASSVGTGEFANEKLFF. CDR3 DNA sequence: TGTGCCAGCAGCGTAGGAACAGGGGAATTTGCTAATGAAAAACTGTTTTTT.

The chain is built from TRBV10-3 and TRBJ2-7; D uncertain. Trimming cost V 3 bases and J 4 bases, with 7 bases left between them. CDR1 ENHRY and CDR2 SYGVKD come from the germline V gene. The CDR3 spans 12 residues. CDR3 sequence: CAISESGYEQYF. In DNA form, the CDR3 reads TGTGCCATCAGTGAATCCGGTTACGAGCAGTACTTC.

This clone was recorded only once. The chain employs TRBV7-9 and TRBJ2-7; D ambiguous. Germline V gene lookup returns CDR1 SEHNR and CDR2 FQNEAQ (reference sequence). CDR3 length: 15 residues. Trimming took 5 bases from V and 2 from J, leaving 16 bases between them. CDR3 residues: CASSPPVPLTYEQYF. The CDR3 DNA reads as TGTGCCAGCAGCCCCCCAGTACCTTTAACCTACGAGCAGTACTTC.

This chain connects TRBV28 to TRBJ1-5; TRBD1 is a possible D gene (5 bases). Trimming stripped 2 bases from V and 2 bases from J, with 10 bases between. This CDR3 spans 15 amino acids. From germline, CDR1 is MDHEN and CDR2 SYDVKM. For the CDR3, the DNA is TGTGCCAGCAGTTTAGGGGCCCGGGGCAATCAGCCCCAGCATTTT. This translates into CASSLGARGNQPQHF.

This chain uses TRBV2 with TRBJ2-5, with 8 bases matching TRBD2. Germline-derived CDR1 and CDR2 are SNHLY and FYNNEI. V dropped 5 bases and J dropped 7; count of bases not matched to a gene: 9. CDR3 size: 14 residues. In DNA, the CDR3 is TGTGCCAGCAGTATAGGACTAGCCCAACCGACCCAGTACTTC. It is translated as CASSIGLAQPTQYF.

CDR3 in amino acids: CSASLGGDYGYTF. CDR3 DNA sequence: TGCAGTGCTAGTTTGGGGGGGGACTATGGCTACACCTTC. This chain links TRBV20-1 with TRBJ1-2, with a weak D call TRBD1 (5 bases). The CDR3 totals 13 residues. V was clipped by 3 bases and J by 3 bases, with 11 bases between them. Germline V lookup: CDR1 DFQATT, CDR2 SNEGSKA (reference sequence).

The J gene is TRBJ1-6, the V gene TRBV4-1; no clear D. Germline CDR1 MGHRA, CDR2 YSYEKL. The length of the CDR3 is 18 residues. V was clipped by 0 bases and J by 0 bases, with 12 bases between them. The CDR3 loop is CASSQDMVGSSYNSPLHF. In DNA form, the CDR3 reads TGCGCCAGCAGCCAAGATATGGTTGGGAGCTCCTATAATTCACCCCTCCACTTT.

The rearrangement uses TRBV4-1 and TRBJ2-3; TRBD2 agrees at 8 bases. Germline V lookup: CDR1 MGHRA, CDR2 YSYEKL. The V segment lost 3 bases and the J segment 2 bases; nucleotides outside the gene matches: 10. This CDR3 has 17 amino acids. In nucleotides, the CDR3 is TGCGCCAGCAGCCATAAGGGTAGCGGGGACTACACAGATACGCAGTATTTT. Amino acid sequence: CASSHKGSGDYTDTQYF.

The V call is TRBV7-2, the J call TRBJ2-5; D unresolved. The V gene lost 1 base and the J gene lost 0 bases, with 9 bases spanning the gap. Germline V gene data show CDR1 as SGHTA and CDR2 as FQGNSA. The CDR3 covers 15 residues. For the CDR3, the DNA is TGTGCCAGCAGCTTAGGGGCTACCGACCAAGAGACCCAGTACTTC. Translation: CASSLGATDQETQYF. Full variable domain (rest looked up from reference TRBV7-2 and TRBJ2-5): GAGVSQSPSNKVTEKGKDVELRCDPISGHTALYWYRQSLGQGLEFLIYFQGNSAPDKSGLPSDRFSAERTGGSVSTLTIQRTQQEDSAVYLCASSLGATDQETQYFGPGTRLLVL.

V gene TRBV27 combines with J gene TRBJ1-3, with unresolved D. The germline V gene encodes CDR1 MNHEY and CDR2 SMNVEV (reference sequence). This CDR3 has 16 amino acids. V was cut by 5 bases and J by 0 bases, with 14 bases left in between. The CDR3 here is CASSPGNSYSGNTIYF. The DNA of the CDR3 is TGTGCCAGCAGTCCTGGAAACAGTTACTCTGGAAACACCATATATTTT.

The DNA for the CDR3 is TGTGTAGGGACGGGAGATAATTCACCCCTCCACTTT. This sequence encodes CVGTGDNSPLHF. The chain uses TRBV6-4 and TRBJ1-6; D possibly corresponds to TRBD1 (5 bases). The V gene's germline CDR1 is MRHNA and CDR2 SNTAGT. This CDR3 is 12 amino acids long.